This T cell receptor (beta chain) came from a study of a mutant IDH1 vaccine in newly diagnosed glioma (dated by TCRdb to the early 2020s). Regarding the study in general: Across visits V03 through V10, patients got a total of eight vaccinations, given in weeks 1, 3, 5, 7, 11, 15, 19 and 23. Prior to enrollment, patients had been given standard therapy consisting of radiotherapy alone, temozolomide alone, or radiochemotherapy with temozolomide, with the combination given to most patients. Of the approximately 30 treated patients, around 62% were male and approximately 40% were female, and the mean age was around 40 years. Peripheral blood was drawn at six visits: V03 (baseline), V05, V07, V10, V12 and V13. For exploratory analyses, fewer than 30 treated patients had longitudinal TCRB deep sequencing done wherever samples were available. Vaccination began 4-6 weeks after radiotherapy alone, or alongside temozolomide cycles in the chemotherapy-containing groups.

This specimen's time point label, interpreted: week 11, during vaccination. A 20-mer mutant IDH1 peptide at 300 micrograms in Montanide made up each vaccine dose, which was injected subcutaneously together with topical imiquimod. Newly diagnosed WHO grade 3 or 4 IDH1-mutant astrocytomas showing loss of nuclear ATRX were present in the donors. The samples were drawn from NOA16, a multicentre, single-arm, open-label phase I trial in Germany that tested a mutant IDH1 peptide vaccine in humans for the first time. Genomic DNA for TCRB sequencing was extracted from EDTA blood using the DNeasy Blood and Tissue Kit. Note on this clone: The antigen it recognizes is unknown. There are no base qualities to consult, and no much larger clone falls within one base.

Spanning cysteine to phenylalanine, the CDR3 consists of 12 amino acids. Only the CDR3 DNA stays, 36 bases, in frame from base 1. Relative to germline, V is 2 bases shorter and J is 5 bases shorter, with 9 bases between their ends. CDR1 and CDR2 are drawn from the germline V gene: SQVTM, ANQGSEA. The full study reports these points: Selection of PBMC samples for TCRB deep sequencing was based on availability. Pseudoprogression appeared unrelated to alterations in the top peripheral T cell clonotypes detected by TCRB sequencing. Immune responses induced by the vaccine were seen in roughly 92% of patients across multiple MHC alleles. The authors stated that sample limitations prevented analyses of patient blood samples from being reproduced.

Libraries were built with the immunoSEQ multiplex PCR assay. Following the manufacturer's protocol, the hsTCRB Kit was used to amplify rearranged TCR beta chain sequences. An Illumina MiSeq was used to sequence the TCRB libraries. The study's processing was this. The kit vendor's proprietary platform handled demultiplexing, trimming and gene mapping. TCRdb took this table from immuneACCESS and kept in-frame rearrangements with V and J called. Such tables lack part of the clones; where checked against another copy, unresolved V genes explain under half of the gap, and the rest is unexplained. From that table come the V and J calls and clone size; the DNA was used to work out D and trimming. This sample lists 40,000 or so clones; roughly 84% were detected once. The ten largest clones capture approximately 2% of the sample.

This sample comprised PBMCs, obtained from a glioma patient whose treatment included an IDH1 peptide vaccine. This TCR derives from a man aged 35-49 years with glioma. The chain was built from TRBV29-1 and TRBJ2-5, with the D gene not confidently named. The nucleotides read TGCAGCGTTGAAAGTCGTTTTGAGACCCAGTACTTC. Translated, this gives CSVESRFETQYF.